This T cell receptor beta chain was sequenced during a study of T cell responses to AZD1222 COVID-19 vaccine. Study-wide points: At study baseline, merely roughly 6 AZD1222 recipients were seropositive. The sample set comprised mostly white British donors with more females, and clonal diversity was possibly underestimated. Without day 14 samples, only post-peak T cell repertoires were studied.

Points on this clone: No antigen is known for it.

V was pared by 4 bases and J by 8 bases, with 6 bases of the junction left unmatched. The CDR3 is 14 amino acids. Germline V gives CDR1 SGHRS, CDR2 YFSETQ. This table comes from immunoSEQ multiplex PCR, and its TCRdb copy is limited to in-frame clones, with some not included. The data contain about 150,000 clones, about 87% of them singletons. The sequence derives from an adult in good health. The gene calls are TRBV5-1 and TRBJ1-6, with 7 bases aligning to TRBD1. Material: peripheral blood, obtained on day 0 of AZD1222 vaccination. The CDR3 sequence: CASSLRQGDSPLHF. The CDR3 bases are TGCGCCAGCAGCCTGAGACAGGGAGATTCACCCCTCCACTTT.